Sequencing of this T cell receptor beta chain was carried out in a study of OX40 agonist ivuxolimab in advanced cancers. Study at large: Partial responses were achieved by three patients, of whom one had hepatocellular carcinoma and two had cutaneous melanoma. Study conclusions and caveats: Averaging showed that CD8+ T cells had more expanded clones than CD4+ did. Expanded peripheral T cells had an undetermined antigen specificity.

V lost 7 bases and J 2 bases, leaving 15 bases between the germline ends. The CDR3 runs 15 residues. The germline CDR1 and CDR2 sequences are MDHEN and SYDVKM. Turning to this clone: What it recognizes is unknown.

The protocol was immunoSEQ multiplex PCR, while the TCRdb copy is restricted to in-frame clones and leaves out a portion. This sample has roughly 39,000 clones, with more than 70% found just once. With autoimmune disease history or systemic immunosuppression, patients were excluded. The sample was CD4+ or CD8+ T cells sorted from blood, taken in a trial of the OX40 agonist ivuxolimab. This chain links TRBV28 with TRBJ1-5; D possibly corresponds to TRBD1 (6 bases). This TCR was recovered from an adult with an advanced solid tumor such as melanoma, head and neck, liver or kidney cancer. The CDR3 spells CASNFLRQGNQPQHF. The CDR3 bases are TGTGCCAGCAATTTCCTTAGACAGGGCAATCAGCCCCAGCATTTT.